Following are 20 T cell receptor beta chains from one sample sequenced in a study of blood T cell repertoires in COVID-19. The data were produced by immunoSEQ multiplex PCR, yet TCRdb's version contains in-frame clones alone and is incomplete. The sample carries 110,000 to 150,000 clones, 75% to 90% recorded once. The sequencing input was peripheral blood. The receptors shown here come from a woman of 80 years or more with acute or convalescent COVID-19.

The chain recombines TRBV18 with TRBJ1-5; D unclear. Trimming pared 4 bases from V and 1 base from J, leaving 11 bases between. Germline assignment: CDR1 KGHSH and CDR2 LQKENI. The CDR3 sequence is 15 residues long. The CDR3, as DNA: TGTGCCAGCTCACTAGAACCAAACAGCAATCAGCCCCAGCATTTT. This codes for CASSLEPNSNQPQHF.

The chain has TRBV7-9 and TRBJ1-1; D is ambiguous. Trimming took off 5 bases at V and 1 base at J, with 8 bases between the two ends. Germline V gives CDR1 SEHNR, CDR2 FQNEAQ (reference sequence). The CDR3 has 13 amino acids. In nucleotides, the CDR3 is TGTGCCAGCAGCCCACCAGGGAACACTGAAGCTTTCTTT. This translates into CASSPPGNTEAFF.

The CDR3 bases are TGTGCCAGCAGTTTGATCCAGCGAGAGACCCAGTACTTC. Amino acids: CASSLIQRETQYF. This rearrangement joins TRBV27 to TRBJ2-5; D not resolved. The CDR3 is 13 residues long. V lost 3 bases and J 4 bases, leaving 9 bases between the germline ends. Germline CDR1 and CDR2: MNHEY and SMNVEV (reference sequence).

The chain recombines TRBV28 with TRBJ1-2; perhaps TRBD1 as D (6 bases). V lost 6 bases, J lost 7 bases, and 18 bases lay in between. The CDR3 runs 14 residues. From germline, CDR1 is MDHEN and CDR2 SYDVKM. The CDR3 DNA reads TGTGCCAGCAGCGCCCCTCGGGGGGCAGGTGGCTACACCTTC. Translation gives CASSAPRGAGGYTF.

The V call is TRBV14, the J call TRBJ1-6; D perhaps matches TRBD1 (5 bases). Trimming left V 4 bases short and J 10 bases short, with 26 bases between. This CDR3 region has 18 residues. Per the germline V gene, CDR1 is SGHDN and CDR2 is FVKESK. This CDR3 is CASSLTDLTGDTKSPLHF. In DNA, the CDR3 is TGTGCCAGCAGCCTAACCGACCTTACAGGTGACACAAAATCACCCCTCCACTTT.

The chain carries TRBV29-1 and TRBJ2-7, with TRBD1 as a possible D gene (6 bases). CDR1 is SQVTM, CDR2 ANQGSEA, per germline. The germline V and J ends were trimmed by 7 bases and 1 base, with 11 bases remaining between them. The CDR3 is made up of 12 amino acids. Written as DNA, the CDR3 is TGCAGCGCATTGACAGGATCCTACGAGCAGTACTTC. Encoded protein: CSALTGSYEQYF.

The chain is built from TRBV5-6 and TRBJ2-7, with 9 bases matching TRBD2. CDR1 is SGHDT, CDR2 YYEEEE, per germline. V dropped 0 bases and J dropped 7; count of bases not matched to a gene: 5. CDR3 length: 14 residues. CDR3 sequence (DNA): TGTGCCAGCAGCTTGGCCGTAGCGGGAGCAGAGCAGTACTTC. This gives the protein CASSLAVAGAEQYF. Based on the CDR3 plus reference TRBV5-6 and TRBJ2-7, the full variable domain is DAGVTQSPTHLIKTRGQQVTLRCSPKSGHDTVSWYQQALGQGPQFIFQYYEEEERQRGNFPDRFSGHQFPNYSSELNVNALLLGDSALYLCASSLAVAGAEQYFGPGTRLTVT.

This clone was found a few times. The J gene is TRBJ2-7, the V gene TRBV7-8; weak D call: TRBD1 (6 bases). This CDR3 is 15 amino acids long. Trimming stripped 1 base from V and 0 bases from J, with 10 bases between. CDR1 is SGHVS and CDR2 is FQNEAQ in the germline V gene. CDR3 residues: CASSLELTGSYEQYF. The CDR3 nucleotides are TGTGCCAGCAGCTTAGAGTTGACAGGCTCCTACGAGCAGTACTTC.

The chain has TRBV3-1 (or the pseudogene TRBV3-2) and TRBJ2-3, with D possibly matching TRBD1 (7 bases). V lost 1 base and J 0 bases, leaving 14 bases between the germline ends. This CDR3 comprises 17 residues. Germline CDR1 and CDR2: LGHDT and YNNKEL (reference sequence). This CDR3 reads CASSQAPRGTSTDTQYF. CDR3 DNA: TGTGCCAGCAGCCAAGCACCCAGGGGGACTAGCACAGATACGCAGTATTTT.

The V call is TRBV13, the J call TRBJ1-1, with 9 bases identical to TRBD1. The V and J ends lost 1 base and 4 bases, in that order; junction bases with no gene match: 7. This CDR3 region has 16 residues. In germline, CDR1 is PRHDT, CDR2 FYEKMQ (reference sequence). Here the CDR3 reads CASSLAYGTGRTEAFF. CDR3 in DNA: TGTGCCAGCAGCTTAGCATACGGGACAGGGCGCACTGAAGCTTTCTTT.

This clone showed up just once. This chain links TRBV27 with TRBJ2-1; no clear D gene. CDR3 length: 12 residues. Germline V gene lookup returns CDR1 MNHEY and CDR2 SMNVEV (reference sequence). V lost 8 bases and J 4 bases, leaving 9 bases between the germline ends. The CDR3 DNA is TGTGCCAGCGGCGGATCGTACAATGAGCAGTTCTTC. Residues: CASGGSYNEQFF.

The V and J genes are TRBV6-1 and TRBJ2-5; TRBD2 agrees at 9 bases. J was trimmed by 5 bases and V by 3 bases; bases with no gene match: 16. The CDR3 runs 18 residues. The germline CDR1 and CDR2 sequences are MNHNS and SASEGT. CDR3 coding DNA: TGTGCCAGCAGTGATCAGGCTCCCTATTCGCTAGCGGGGGAGACCCAGTACTTC. As protein: CASSDQAPYSLAGETQYF.

V is TRBV6-5 and J is TRBJ2-1; TRBD2 agrees at 13 bases. Trimming removed 7 bases from V and 8 bases from J; junction bases left unmatched: 5. The CDR3 length is 14 residues. Germline CDR1 is MNHEY and CDR2 is SVGAGI. The CDR3: CASTRLAGGHEQFF. The CDR3 DNA sequence: TGTGCCAGCACCCGACTAGCGGGGGGCCATGAGCAGTTCTTC.

The genes are TRBV19 and TRBJ2-7; 10 nucleotides line up with TRBD2. CDR3 length equals 15 residues. Trimming cost V 5 bases and J 2 bases; bases outside gene matches: 6. Per germline, CDR1 LNHDA and CDR2 SQIVND (reference sequence). DNA for the CDR3: TGTGCCAGTAGTCGAAGGACTAGCGGAACCTACGAGCAGTACTTC. Protein: CASSRRTSGTYEQYF.

V usage is TRBV2 and J usage is TRBJ2-5; TRBD2 matches at 9 bases. With V trimmed by 4 bases and J by 5 bases, 20 bases remained unmatched. The CDR3 has 19 amino acids. Germline CDR1 is SNHLY and CDR2 is FYNNEI. The CDR3 spells CASSVSRGLSGGNMETQYF. The DNA for the CDR3 is TGTGCCAGCAGTGTATCCCGGGGACTTAGCGGGGGTAATATGGAGACCCAGTACTTC.

This clone was detected only once. This chain uses TRBV4-1 with TRBJ1-4; unclear D gene. Germline CDR1 is MGHRA and CDR2 is YSYEKL. This CDR3 contains 18 residues. V gave up 1 base and J gave up 4 bases, with 19 bases separating them. CDR3 sequence (DNA): TGCGCCAGCAGCCAAGTGTTCTCCCCCTTTTCGGTTAATGAAAAACTGTTTTTT. Residues: CASSQVFSPFSVNEKLFF.

This chain links TRBV2 with TRBJ1-5, with a weak D call TRBD1 (6 bases). V was pared by 5 bases and J by 2 bases, with 7 bases between. The length of the CDR3 is 13 residues. Per germline, CDR1 SNHLY and CDR2 FYNNEI. The CDR3 region has the DNA TGTGCCAGCAGTAGGACAGGCAATCAGCCCCAGCATTTT. Its protein is CASSRTGNQPQHF.

This clone has only a few counts. The chain employs TRBV10-1 and TRBJ2-7, with D possibly TRBD2 on 5 matching bases. With 7 bases removed from V and 3 bases from J, the gap between germline ends came to 16 bases. Per the germline V gene, CDR1 is WNHNN and CDR2 is SYGVQD (reference sequence). The length of the CDR3 is 14 residues. Written as DNA, the CDR3 is TGCGCCAGCATTTGCTCTCTTGGGAGCTACGAGCAGTACTTC. Translated: CASICSLGSYEQYF.

This clone was observed once. The V gene is TRBV27, the J gene TRBJ2-5, with 7 positions matching TRBD1. Germline values: CDR1 MNHEY, CDR2 SMNVEV (reference sequence). This CDR3 is 16 amino acids long. Germline trimming cut 4 bases from V and 5 bases from J; bases unmatched to any gene: 13. CDR3 protein: CASSSHPDRVWETQYF. As DNA, the CDR3 is TGTGCCAGCAGTTCCCACCCTGACAGGGTATGGGAGACCCAGTACTTC.

This clone has just a few counts. The V and J genes are TRBV18 and TRBJ2-7; 12 bases are shared with TRBD2. V lost 5 bases and J lost 3; bases outside the gene matches: 2. The CDR3 sequence is 14 residues long. Germline-derived CDR1 and CDR2 are KGHSH and LQKENI. The CDR3 protein is CASSKTSGSYEQYF. CDR3 bases: TGTGCCAGCTCAAAGACTAGCGGGAGCTACGAGCAGTACTTC.